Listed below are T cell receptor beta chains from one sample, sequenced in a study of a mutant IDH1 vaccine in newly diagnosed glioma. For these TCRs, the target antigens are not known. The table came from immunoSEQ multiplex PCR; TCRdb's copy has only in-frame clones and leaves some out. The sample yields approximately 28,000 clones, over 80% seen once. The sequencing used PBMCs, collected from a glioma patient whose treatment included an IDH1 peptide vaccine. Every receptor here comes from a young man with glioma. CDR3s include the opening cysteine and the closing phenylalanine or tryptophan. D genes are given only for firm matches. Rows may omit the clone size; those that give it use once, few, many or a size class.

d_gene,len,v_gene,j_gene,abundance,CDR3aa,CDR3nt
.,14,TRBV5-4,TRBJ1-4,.,CASSLEPRGEKLFF,TGTGCCAGCAGCTTGGAGCCTCGAGGCGAAAAACTGTTTTTT
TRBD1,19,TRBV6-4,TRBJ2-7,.,CASSPTGGGRLGLSYEQYF,TGTGCCAGCAGCCCGACAGGGGGCGGTAGGTTAGGACTCTCCTACGAGCAGTACTTC
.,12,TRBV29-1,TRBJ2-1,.,CSVGQTYNEQFF,TGCAGCGTTGGGCAGACCTACAATGAGCAGTTCTTC
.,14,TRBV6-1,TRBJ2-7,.,CASSEEGGWIEQYF,TGTGCCAGCAGTGAAGAGGGAGGCTGGATCGAGCAGTACTTC
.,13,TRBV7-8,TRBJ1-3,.,CASSLETQDTIYF,TGTGCCAGCAGCTTGGAAACCCAGGACACCATATATTTT
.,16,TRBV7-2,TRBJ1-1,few,CASSLLWGGKNTEAFF,TGTGCCAGCAGCTTATTATGGGGAGGGAAAAACACTGAAGCTTTCTTT
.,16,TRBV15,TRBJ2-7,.,CATSRAGGQSSYEQYF,TGTGCCACCAGCAGAGCGGGGGGACAGAGCTCCTACGAGCAGTACTTC
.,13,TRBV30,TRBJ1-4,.,CAWKQGPNEKLFF,TGTGCCTGGAAACAGGGTCCTAATGAAAAACTGTTTTTT
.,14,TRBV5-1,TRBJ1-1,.,CASSLDSPYTQAFF,TGCGCCAGCAGCTTGGATAGCCCTTATACCCAAGCTTTCTTT
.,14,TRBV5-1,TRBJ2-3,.,CASSLVRGADTQYF,TGCGCCAGCAGCTTAGTCAGGGGCGCAGATACGCAGTATTTT
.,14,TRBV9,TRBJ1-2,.,CASSGYPPRGGYTF,TGTGCCAGCAGCGGCTACCCCCCCCGAGGTGGCTACACCTTC
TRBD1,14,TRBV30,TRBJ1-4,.,CAWNSQGGNEKLFF,TGTGCCTGGAACTCCCAGGGGGGGAATGAAAAACTGTTTTTT
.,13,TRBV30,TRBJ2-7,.,CAWSPRAAYEQYF,TGTGCCTGGAGTCCCCGTGCGGCCTACGAGCAGTACTTC
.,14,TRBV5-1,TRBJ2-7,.,CASSFTGWDYEQYF,TGCGCCAGCAGCTTTACGGGATGGGACTACGAGCAGTACTTC
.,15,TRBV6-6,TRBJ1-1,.,CASSSGVGINTEAFF,TGTGCCAGCAGTTCAGGGGTTGGTATTAACACTGAAGCTTTCTTT
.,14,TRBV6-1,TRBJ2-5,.,CASRTGVYQETQYF,TGTGCCAGCAGGACAGGAGTGTACCAAGAGACCCAGTACTTC
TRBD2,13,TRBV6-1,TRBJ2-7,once,CASIPGGGYEQYF,TGTGCCAGCATCCCCGGGGGGGGCTACGAGCAGTACTTC
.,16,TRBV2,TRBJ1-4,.,CASSDGAVLTNEKLFF,TGTGCCAGCAGTGACGGTGCAGTGTTGACGAATGAAAAACTGTTTTTT
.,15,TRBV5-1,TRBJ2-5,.,CASSLSQGPQETQYF,TGCGCCAGCAGCCTCAGTCAGGGCCCACAAGAGACCCAGTACTTC
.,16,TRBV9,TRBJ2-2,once,CASSVAWTNQVGELFF,TGTGCCAGCAGCGTAGCTTGGACGAATCAGGTTGGGGAGCTGTTTTTT
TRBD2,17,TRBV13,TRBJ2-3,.,CASSLGLASGSTDTQYF,TGTGCCAGCAGCTTAGGCCTGGCTAGCGGGAGCACAGATACGCAGTATTTT
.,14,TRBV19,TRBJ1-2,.,CASKVMGGFYGYTF,TGTGCCAGTAAGGTGATGGGGGGCTTCTATGGCTACACCTTC
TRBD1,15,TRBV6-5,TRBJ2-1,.,CASSRRTGGGNEQFF,TGTGCCAGCAGCCGCAGAACAGGGGGCGGGAATGAGCAGTTCTTC
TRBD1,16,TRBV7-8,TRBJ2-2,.,CASSPRTGVDTGELFF,TGTGCCAGCAGCCCAAGGACAGGGGTGGACACCGGGGAGCTGTTTTTT
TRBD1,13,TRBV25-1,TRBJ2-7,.,CASIGTGVYEQYF,TGTGCCAGCATCGGGACAGGAGTCTACGAGCAGTACTTC
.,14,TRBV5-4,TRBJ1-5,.,CASSYPGLNQPQHF,TGTGCCAGCAGCTATCCGGGACTAAATCAGCCCCAGCATTTT
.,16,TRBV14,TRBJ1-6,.,CASSQDRRRRNSPLHF,TGTGCCAGCAGCCAAGATAGAAGGAGGAGGAATTCACCCCTCCACTTT
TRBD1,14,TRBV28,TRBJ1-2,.,CASRPGTGFYGYTF,TGTGCCAGCAGACCCGGGACAGGGTTCTATGGCTACACCTTC
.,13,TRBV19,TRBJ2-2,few,CASSPREVGELFF,TGTGCCAGTAGTCCCCGAGAGGTCGGGGAGCTGTTTTTT
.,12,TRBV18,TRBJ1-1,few,CASSRGAPEAFF,TGTGCCAGCTCACGCGGGGCCCCCGAGGCTTTCTTT
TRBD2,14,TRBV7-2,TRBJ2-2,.,CASSGLVTTGELFF,TGTGCCAGTTCCGGACTAGTGACAACCGGGGAGCTGTTTTTT
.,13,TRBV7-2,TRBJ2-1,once,CASSFGLYNEQFF,TGTGCCAGCAGCTTCGGACTGTACAATGAGCAGTTCTTC
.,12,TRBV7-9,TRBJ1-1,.,CASSSANTEAFF,TGTGCCAGCAGCTCTGCGAACACTGAAGCTTTCTTT
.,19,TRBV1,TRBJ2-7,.,CTSSQDGEVGGRASYEQYF,TGCACCAGCAGCCAAGATGGGGAGGTGGGTGGTAGGGCCTCCTACGAGCAGTACTTC
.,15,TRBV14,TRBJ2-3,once,CASSPSPRGPDTQYF,TGTGCCAGCAGCCCTTCCCCGCGCGGGCCAGATACGCAGTATTTT
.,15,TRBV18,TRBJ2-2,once,CASSPPRGNTGELFF,TGTGCCAGCTCACCACCTCGGGGCAACACCGGGGAGCTGTTTTTT
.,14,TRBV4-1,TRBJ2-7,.,CASSQGSPSYEQYF,TGCGCCAGCAGCCAAGGAAGTCCTTCCTACGAGCAGTACTTC
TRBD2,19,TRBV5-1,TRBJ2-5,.,CASSSGLAGGQAYLETQYF,TGCGCCAGCAGCTCGGGACTAGCGGGGGGGCAGGCATACCTGGAGACCCAGTACTTC